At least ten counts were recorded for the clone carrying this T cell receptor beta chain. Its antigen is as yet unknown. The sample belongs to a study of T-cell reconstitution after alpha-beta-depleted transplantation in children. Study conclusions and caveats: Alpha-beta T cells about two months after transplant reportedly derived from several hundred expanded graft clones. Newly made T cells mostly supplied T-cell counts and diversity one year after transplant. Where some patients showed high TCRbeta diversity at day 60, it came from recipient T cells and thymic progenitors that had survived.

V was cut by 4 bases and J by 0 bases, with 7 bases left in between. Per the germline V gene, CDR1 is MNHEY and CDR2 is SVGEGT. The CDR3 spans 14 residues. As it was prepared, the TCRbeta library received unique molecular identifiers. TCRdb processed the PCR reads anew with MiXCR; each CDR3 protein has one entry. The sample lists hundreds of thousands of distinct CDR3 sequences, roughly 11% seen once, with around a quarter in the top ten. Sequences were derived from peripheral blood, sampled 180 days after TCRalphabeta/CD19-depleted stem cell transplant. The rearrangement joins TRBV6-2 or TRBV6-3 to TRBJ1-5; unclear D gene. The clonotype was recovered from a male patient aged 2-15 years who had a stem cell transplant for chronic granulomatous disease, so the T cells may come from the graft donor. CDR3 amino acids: CASSSSYSNQPQHF. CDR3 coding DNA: TGTGCCAGCAGTTCAAGTTATAGCAATCAGCCCCAGCATTTT.